The T cell receptor beta chain under discussion was sequenced for a study of OX40 agonist ivuxolimab in advanced cancers. Broader study findings: Expanded clones belonging to CD8+ T cells outnumbered, on average, those of CD4+.

Details on this clone: Its antigen is still unknown.

If patients had autoimmune disease history or systemic immunosuppression, they were excluded. Repertoires were generated with immunoSEQ multiplex PCR, while TCRdb's copy carries only in-frame clones and drops some. The table has roughly 70,000 clones, 85% to 90% seen once; the top ten hold approximately 2.3%. CDR3 size: 13 residues. V was cut by 7 bases and J by 3 bases, with 13 bases left in between. Germline V gives CDR1 GTSNPN, CDR2 SVGIG (reference sequence). This sequence joins TRBV30 and TRBJ2-1; D is unclear. This clonotype was sampled from an adult with an advanced solid tumor such as melanoma, head and neck, liver or kidney cancer. This specimen was CD4+ or CD8+ T cells sorted from blood, taken in a trial of the OX40 agonist ivuxolimab. The CDR3 loop reads CALDVGGYNEQFF. In DNA form, the CDR3 reads TGTGCCTTGGACGTGGGCGGCTACAATGAGCAGTTCTTC.